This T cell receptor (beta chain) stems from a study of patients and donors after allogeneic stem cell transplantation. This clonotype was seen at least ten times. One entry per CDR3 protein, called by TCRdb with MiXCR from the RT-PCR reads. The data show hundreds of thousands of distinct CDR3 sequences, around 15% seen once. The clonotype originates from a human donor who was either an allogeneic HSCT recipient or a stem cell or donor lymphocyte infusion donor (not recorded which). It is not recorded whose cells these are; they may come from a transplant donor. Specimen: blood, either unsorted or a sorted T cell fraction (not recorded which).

The CDR3: CSAKGQGIYEQYF. CDR3 DNA: TGCAGCGCCAAGGGACAGGGGATCTACGAGCAGTACTTC. The genes are TRBV29-1 and TRBJ2-7; 10 nucleotides line up with TRBD1. There are 13 residues in the CDR3. V shed 7 bases and J 3 bases; nucleotides not matched to a gene: 6. Germline V gene data show CDR1 as SQVTM and CDR2 as ANQGSEA.